The 27 T cell receptor beta chains below all came from one sample that was sequenced in a study of tumor-infiltrating lymphocytes in primary liver carcinoma. A primer matching the constant region was used to make TCR beta cDNA from about 500 ng of total RNA. Generation of the TCR beta libraries relied on three nested multiplex PCR rounds using slightly modified ARM-PCR. The study ran its first two PCR rounds for approximately 10 cycles each, using TRBV1-TRBV30 forward primers and a C-beta reverse primer. Each CDR3 protein is one row after TCRdb ran MiXCR on the multiplex PCR reads. Here the sample spans approximately 340,000 distinct CDR3 sequences, about 65% being singletons. The study extracted blood RNA from unsorted whole blood and also extracted germline DNA. What was sequenced was peripheral blood. The receptors originated from a man aged 40-49 years with primary liver carcinoma and hepatitis B virus infection.

This clonotype was found once. Just one base apart from a much larger clone, this may be a read error. CDR3 amino acids: CASSQQAFIDTQYF. DNA for the CDR3: TGCGCCAGCAGCCAACAAGCCTTTATAGATACGCAGTATTTT. This sequence joins TRBV4-3 and TRBJ2-3; D gene unclear. Trimming took 2 bases from V and 5 from J, leaving 11 bases between them. This CDR3 region has 14 residues. The germline CDR1 and CDR2 sequences are LGHNA and YSLEER.

With respect to this clonotype: Possible read error: a much larger clone is one base away. The J gene is TRBJ2-5, the V gene TRBV6-6; TRBD2 agrees at 12 bases. This CDR3 contains 15 residues. Germline V CDR1 and CDR2: MNHNY, SVGAGI (reference sequence). In DNA, the CDR3 is TGTGCCAGCAGTAAGACTAGCGGGAGAACAGAGACCCAGAACTTC. It codes for CASSKTSGRTETQNF.

On this clonotype: The junction departs from the called germline gene at one end, perhaps through a read error. The V and J genes are TRBV11-2 and TRBJ2-1; TRBD2 matches 8 bases. The CDR3 has 17 amino acids. Germline values: CDR1 SGHAT, CDR2 FQNNGV. The CDR3 nucleotides are TGTGCCAGCAGCTTCCGACTAGCGTGGAGCTCCTACAATGAGCAGTTTTTC. This sequence encodes CASSFRLAWSSYNEQFF.

As regards this clonotype: One end of the junction fails to match germline, which may point to a read error. In DNA form, the CDR3 reads TGTGCCAGCAGCTCGCCCAGGACTGGGACTAACGGGGTCAATGAGCACTTCTTC. Translation gives CASSSPRTGTNGVNEHFF. The V gene is TRBV7-8, the J gene TRBJ2-1; 7 bases line up with TRBD2. Germline CDR1 and CDR2: SGHVS and FQNEAQ. The CDR3 loop spans 18 amino acids.

Note on this clonotype: This may be a read error: a much more frequent sequence differs by one nucleotide. The chain carries TRBV6-2 or TRBV6-3 and TRBJ1-5, with TRBD1 matching over 8 bases. CDR1 and CDR2 (germline): MNHEY, SVGEGT. V lost 6 bases to trimming and J lost 6 bases; unmatched junction nucleotides: 7. This CDR3 comprises 14 residues. The CDR3 sequence: CASRPGGGGQPQHF. CDR3 sequence (DNA): TGTGCCAGCAGGCCAGGGGGCGGGGGTCAGCCCCAGCATTTT.

Note on this clonotype: A much larger clone lies one base from this, so it may be a read error. This rearrangement joins TRBV12-3 or TRBV12-4 to TRBJ2-1, with 8 bases that match TRBD1. The CDR3 has 18 amino acids. The chain's CDR3 is CANSLPSRQGLAYNEQFF. For the CDR3, the DNA is TGTGCCAACAGTTTACCCTCCAGACAGGGGCTCGCCTACAATGAGCAGTTCTTC.

A word on this clonotype: A much larger clone differs from this one at a single base, so this may be a read error. The chain recombines TRBV6-2 or TRBV6-3 with TRBJ1-2; D remains ambiguous. The CDR3 covers 13 residues. Germline CDR1 is MNHEY and CDR2 is SVGEGT. V dropped 2 bases and J dropped 9 bases, with 13 bases sitting between them. CDR3 nucleotide sequence: TGTGCCAGCAGTTACGAAAGGCGTTATCGCTACACCTTC. This sequence encodes CASSYERRYRYTF.

The table lists this clonotype with a few counts. This sequence joins TRBV10-2 and TRBJ2-7, with a tentative D call TRBD2 (5 bases). Trimming cost V 1 base and J 7 bases, with 17 bases left between them. The CDR3 has 15 residues. Germline assignment: CDR1 WSHSY and CDR2 SAAADI. The CDR3 coding sequence is TGCGCCAGCAGTGAGTTAGCAGCGGCTCTTTGGGAGCAGTACTTC. Translation: CASSELAAALWEQYF.

On this clonotype: This sequence may be a read error, since a much larger clone differs from it by one base. The V call is TRBV6-5, the J call TRBJ2-7; tentative D call: TRBD2 (5 bases). The V end lost 4 bases, the J end lost 9 bases, and 19 bases lay between the germline ends. The length of the CDR3 is 14 residues. CDR1 and CDR2 (germline): MNHEY, SVGAGI. The CDR3, as DNA: TGTGCCAGCAGTTCCCCCGGGATAAACGACGGGCAGTACTTC. It is translated as CASSSPGINDGQYF.

The rearrangement uses TRBV10-3 and TRBJ1-1; maybe TRBD1 (5 bases). V was pared by 4 bases and J by 4 bases, with 13 bases between. Looked up from germline, CDR1 is ENHRY and CDR2 is SYGVKD. CDR3 size: 14 residues. CDR3: CAISGGRGSTEAFF. The CDR3 bases are TGTGCCATCAGTGGGGGCAGAGGAAGCACTGAAGCTTTCTTT.

The rearrangement links TRBV11-2 to TRBJ2-5, with 16 positions matching TRBD2. The CDR3 sequence is 16 residues long. V was pared by 3 bases and J by 11 bases, with 9 bases of the junction left unmatched. The V gene's germline CDR1 is SGHAT and CDR2 FQNNGV. This chain's CDR3 is CASSFNGGLAGGAQYF. The CDR3 coding sequence is TGTGCCAGCAGCTTCAATGGGGGACTAGCGGGAGGGGCTCAGTACTTC.

This clonotype was counted once. An end of the junction does not agree with germline; a read error may underlie this. In DNA, the CDR3 is TGTGCCAGCAGCGTGGTAGCTATTCTGGACAATGGGCAGTTCTTC. It encodes CASSVVAILDNGQFF. The rearrangement uses TRBV5-4 and TRBJ2-1; D perhaps matches TRBD1 (5 bases). The germline V gene has CDR1 SGHNT and CDR2 YYREEE (reference sequence). This CDR3 is built from 15 residues.

Concerning this clonotype itself: This sequence may be a read error, since a much larger clone differs from it by one base. The V gene is TRBV6-2 or TRBV6-3, the J gene TRBJ2-1, with D perhaps being TRBD1 or TRBD2 (5 bases each). This CDR3 has 12 amino acids. Germline lookup yields CDR1 MNHEY and CDR2 SVGEGT. CDR3 DNA: TGTGCCAGCAATTACCGAGGGGCCCAAGGGTTCTTC. Its protein product is CASNYRGAQGFF.

The chain carries TRBV11-1 and TRBJ2-7; 7 nucleotides match TRBD2. Germline V lookup: CDR1 SGHAT, CDR2 FQDESV (reference sequence). The CDR3 covers 15 residues. V lost 6 bases and J lost 6; bases outside the gene matches: 14. In DNA form, the CDR3 reads TGTGCCAGCAGTCATAGCCTCGGACTAGGTGGCGAGCAGTACTTC. Its translation is CASSHSLGLGGEQYF.

With respect to this clonotype: A much larger clone is a single base away; this may be a read error. The rearrangement joins TRBV6-1 to TRBJ2-4, with D possibly being TRBD1 or TRBD2 (5 bases each). The germline V gene has CDR1 MNHNS and CDR2 SASEGT. The CDR3 covers 15 residues. V was cut by 8 bases and J by 13 bases, with 27 bases left in between. The CDR3 reads CASEGRLSSYNEQYF. CDR3 nucleotide sequence: TGTGCCAGCGAGGGACGCCTCAGCTCCTACAATGAGCAGTACTTC.

The chain employs TRBV28 and TRBJ2-7; TRBD2 matches 7 bases. This CDR3 has 21 residues. Germline V gives CDR1 MDHEN, CDR2 SYDVKM. The V segment lost 5 bases and the J segment 2 bases; nucleotides outside the gene matches: 27. This CDR3 is CASSPVNPRPSSREDPYEQYF. DNA of the CDR3: TGTGCCAGCAGTCCCGTTAACCCCCGTCCATCTAGTCGGGAGGATCCCTACGAGCAGTACTTC.

This clonotype was seen ten or more times. This chain uses TRBV29-1 with TRBJ1-3; no reliable D call. Germline CDR1 is SQVTM and CDR2 is ANQGSEA. The V gene lost 3 bases and the J gene lost 2 bases, with 2 bases spanning the gap. This CDR3 spans 11 amino acids. The DNA for the CDR3 is TGCAGCGTTGAGGCTGGAAACACCATATATTTT. Translating gives CSVEAGNTIYF.

In the case of this clonotype: The missing conserved phenylalanine or tryptophan at the end of this CDR3 makes a read error likely. This rearrangement joins TRBV11-2 to TRBJ2-7; 10 bases are shared with TRBD2. The CDR3 is made up of 15 amino acids. Germline CDR1 reads SGHAT; CDR2 reads FQNNGV. The DNA for the CDR3 is TGTGCCCGCAGCCTCAGCGGGAGGGCCTTATACGAGCAGTACTCC. Its translation is CARSLSGRALYEQYS.

The gene calls are TRBV5-6 and TRBJ2-7; 7 nucleotides match TRBD1. The germline V gene encodes CDR1 SGHDT and CDR2 YYEEEE. The CDR3 has 13 residues. V lost 4 bases to trimming and J lost 2 bases; unmatched junction nucleotides: 3. CDR3 in amino acids: CASSIQGPYEQYF. As DNA, the CDR3 is TGTGCCAGCAGCATACAGGGGCCCTACGAGCAGTACTTC.

The chain couples TRBV30 to TRBJ1-5; D is perhaps TRBD1 (5 bases). Between the trimmed V and J ends, which lost 0 bases and 4 bases, there was a span of 7 bases. The CDR3 has 13 amino acids. Germline lookup yields CDR1 GTSNPN and CDR2 SVGIG (reference sequence). This chain's CDR3 is CAWSVQDNQPQHF. In DNA, the CDR3 is TGTGCCTGGAGTGTACAGGATAATCAGCCCCAGCATTTT.

The CDR3 is CASSQSTGIQETQYF. The CDR3 region has the DNA TGTGCCAGCAGTCAGTCGACAGGGATCCAAGAGACCCAGTACTTC. The J gene is TRBJ2-5, the V gene TRBV6-6; 7 positions agree with TRBD1. CDR3 length: 15 amino acids. Germline CDR1 is MNHNY and CDR2 is SVGAGI (reference sequence). V lost 5 bases and J lost 1; bases outside the gene matches: 7.

Notes on this clonotype: Relative to the germline gene, one junction end is altered; a read error may explain this. J is TRBJ2-7 and V is TRBV11-2, with a possible D match to TRBD2 (5 bases). This CDR3 is 16 amino acids long. Germline CDR1 and CDR2: SGHAT and FQNNGV. The CDR3 DNA reads as TGTGCCAGCAGCTCCCTAGCCATACATGGGTTCTACGTGCAGTACTTC. Amino acid sequence: CASSSLAIHGFYVQYF.

A word on this clonotype: One junction end does not reproduce the germline sequence, and a read error may be involved. The CDR3 DNA reads as TGTGCCAGTAGCTTAGTGCGACAGGGGAAGATCGAGCAGTACTTC. Translation: CASSLVRQGKIEQYF. The rearrangement links TRBV11-2 to TRBJ2-7; 8 bases are a match to TRBD1. CDR1 is SGHAT, CDR2 FQNNGV, per germline. CDR3 length: 15 residues.

This clonotype is a singleton in its sample. This CDR3 is missing its conserved last phenylalanine or tryptophan, likely due to a read error. The V call is TRBV10-3, the J call TRBJ2-7, with TRBD1 identical over 7 bases. The CDR3 extends over 16 amino acids. Germline V gives CDR1 ENHRY, CDR2 SYGVKD. J was trimmed by 3 bases and V by 0 bases; bases with no gene match: 8. CDR3 nucleotide sequence: TGTGCCATCAGTGAGTCCAAGACAGGGACGATCTACGAGCAGTACCTC. This encodes CAISESKTGTIYEQYL.

The J gene is TRBJ2-5, the V gene TRBV11-2, with D hard to call. The CDR3 sequence is 15 residues long. V dropped 5 bases and J dropped 7 bases, with 20 bases sitting between them. Germline V gives CDR1 SGHAT, CDR2 FQNNGV. For the CDR3, the DNA is TGTGCCAGCAGCGGTCCGGAACAGATCTTAGGGACCCAGTACTTC. It translates to CASSGPEQILGTQYF.

The chain uses TRBV11-2 and TRBJ2-7; TRBD2 matches 9 bases. Germline V lookup: CDR1 SGHAT, CDR2 FQNNGV. This CDR3 contains 15 residues. J gave up 9 bases and V 5 bases, and 14 bases lay outside the gene matches. CDR3: CASSPGVTSGYRQYF. In nucleotides, the CDR3 is TGTGCCAGCAGCCCAGGGGTGACTAGCGGATACAGGCAGTACTTC.

The rearrangement uses TRBV5-5 and TRBJ1-5; D may be TRBD1 (6 bases). Trimming took 4 bases from V and 6 from J, leaving 17 bases between them. Germline-derived CDR1 and CDR2 are SGHKS and YYEKEE (reference sequence). This CDR3 is 15 amino acids long. The CDR3 region has the DNA TGTGCCAGCAGCCTAGGAACGGGGGCGGCTCAGCCCCAGCATTTT. Encoded protein: CASSLGTGAAQPQHF.